This is a list of T cell receptor beta chains from one sample in a study of T cell responses to AZD1222 COVID-19 vaccine. The assay was immunoSEQ multiplex PCR, and TCRdb's table has in-frame clones only and misses some. The sample records around 88,000 clones, approximately 91% being singletons. This sample comprised peripheral blood, obtained on day 0 of AZD1222 vaccination. These receptors came from an adult in good health. Both conserved end residues are part of each CDR3. Each record gives: V gene, D gene, J gene, clone size, CDR3 protein, CDR3 DNA. D genes are given only for firm matches. Clone size is shown for a subset of rows, as once, few, many or a class of expanded clone.

TRBV19	TRBD1	TRBJ2-7	NA	CASSIGQGEQYF	TGTGCCAGTAGTATTGGACAGGGTGAGCAGTACTTC
TRBV19	NA	TRBJ1-4	NA	CASSEEAARVRTNEKLFF	TGTGCCAGTAGTGAGGAGGCAGCAAGGGTCAGAACTAATGAAAAACTGTTTTTT
TRBV29-1	NA	TRBJ1-1	NA	CSVSDARRAEAFF	TGCAGCGTTTCGGACGCAAGAAGGGCTGAAGCTTTCTTT
TRBV28	NA	TRBJ1-2	NA	CASSLVDYGYTF	TGTGCCAGCAGTTTAGTGGATTATGGCTACACCTTC
TRBV11-2	NA	TRBJ1-1	NA	CASSLVGLMNTEAFF	TGTGCCAGCAGCTTAGTGGGCCTCATGAACACTGAAGCTTTCTTT
TRBV5-1	NA	TRBJ1-2	NA	CASSLDRTPNYGYTF	TGCGCCAGCAGCTTAGACAGAACCCCTAACTATGGCTACACCTTC
TRBV28	TRBD2	TRBJ2-5	NA	CASRIGLAGDLETQYF	TGTGCCAGCAGAATAGGACTAGCGGGGGATCTGGAGACCCAGTACTTC
TRBV19	TRBD1	TRBJ1-3	NA	CASSTKGQLTGNTIYF	TGTGCCAGTAGTACCAAGGGACAGCTTACTGGAAACACCATATATTTT
TRBV15	NA	TRBJ1-2	NA	CATSRDEGYGYTF	TGTGCCACCAGCAGAGATGAGGGTTATGGCTACACCTTC
TRBV6-5	NA	TRBJ2-2	NA	CASSYRGLGTGELFF	TGTGCCAGCAGTTACAGGGGTCTGGGCACCGGGGAGCTGTTTTTT
TRBV28	TRBD1	TRBJ1-5	NA	CASSGTGRSQPQHF	TGTGCCAGCAGTGGGACAGGTCGATCCCAGCCCCAGCATTTT
TRBV9	NA	TRBJ2-1	NA	CASSASDSIYNEQFF	TGTGCCAGCAGCGCATCCGACTCTATCTACAATGAGCAGTTCTTC
TRBV27	NA	TRBJ2-1	NA	CASSIQQGLGYNEQFF	TGTGCCAGCAGTATCCAACAGGGTCTCGGCTACAATGAGCAGTTCTTC
TRBV7-9	TRBD1	TRBJ2-5	few	CASSLWTGVEETQYF	TGTGCCAGCAGCTTATGGACAGGGGTAGAAGAGACCCAGTACTTC
TRBV28	NA	TRBJ1-3	NA	CASGPGTARNTIYF	TGTGCCAGCGGACCCGGGACGGCAAGAAACACCATATATTTT
TRBV7-6	NA	TRBJ2-7	NA	CASSSNRGGYEQYF	TGTGCCAGCAGCTCGAACAGGGGGGGCTACGAGCAGTACTTC
TRBV7-3	NA	TRBJ2-5	NA	CASSRGAAETQYF	TGTGCCAGCAGCAGAGGGGCCGCGGAGACCCAGTACTTC
TRBV27	TRBD1	TRBJ2-7	NA	CASSSTTGWEQYF	TGTGCCAGCAGTTCGACGACAGGGTGGGAGCAGTACTTC
TRBV4-3	TRBD2	TRBJ2-2	NA	CASSQEGLANTGELFF	TGCGCCAGCAGCCAAGAGGGACTAGCGAACACCGGGGAGCTGTTTTTT
TRBV7-9	TRBD2	TRBJ2-2	once	CASSLIREGTGELFF	TGTGCCAGCAGCTTAATTAGGGAGGGCACCGGGGAGCTGTTTTTT
TRBV6-5	NA	TRBJ2-1	NA	CASTGRLSSYNEQFF	TGTGCCAGCACTGGTAGACTGAGCTCCTACAATGAGCAGTTCTTC
TRBV19	TRBD2	TRBJ2-5	NA	CASRATSGRVQETQYF	TGTGCCAGTAGGGCCACTAGCGGGAGGGTCCAAGAGACCCAGTACTTC
TRBV7-2	TRBD1	TRBJ1-2	NA	CASSYSTGLNYGYTF	TGTGCCAGCAGCTATTCGACAGGGCTGAACTATGGCTACACCTTC
TRBV7-2	TRBD1	TRBJ2-3	NA	CASSALRTGFWYTDTQYF	TGTGCCAGCAGCGCCCTCCGGACAGGTTTTTGGTACACAGATACGCAGTATTTT
TRBV10-3	TRBD1	TRBJ1-6	NA	CAIRTGSSPLHF	TGTGCCATCAGGACAGGGAGCTCACCCCTCCACTTT
TRBV20-1	TRBD2	TRBJ2-5	once	CSASRPGLATKETQYF	TGCAGTGCTAGTCGACCGGGACTAGCGACAAAAGAGACCCAGTACTTC
TRBV7-2	NA	TRBJ2-2	few	CASSLRRTTGELFF	TGTGCCAGCAGCTTACGGAGAACCACCGGGGAGCTGTTTTTT
TRBV6-5	NA	TRBJ1-2	NA	CASSYGGNNYGYTF	TGTGCCAGCAGTTACGGGGGCAATAACTATGGCTACACCTTC
TRBV28	NA	TRBJ1-5	NA	CASSSTNQPQHF	TGTGCCAGCAGTTCCACTAATCAGCCCCAGCATTTT